This T cell receptor (beta chain) was obtained from a study of regulatory T cells in long-lasting Graves disease. On the study more broadly: Patients met the persistent Graves' disease definition after over 5 years of antithyroid drugs with positive TSH receptor antibodies.

Time point described: persistent/refractory GD, antithyroid drugs over 5 years with positive TRAb. Preparation of the TCR library used RNA extracted from PBMCs. This clonotype was seen once. Antigen specificity is unknown. A junction end diverges from the germline sequence, so it may reflect a read error. Both iRepertoire HTBI primers and Arm-PCR of CDR3 regions were used to build the TCR beta libraries. A single record per CDR3 protein comes from TCRdb applying MiXCR to the multiplex PCR reads. The sample has about 660,000 distinct CDR3 sequences, around 30% seen once. Whole-study findings and limits: Peripheral blood, not thyroid tissue, was the sole material studied. Lower TCR diversity was seen in persistent Graves' patients than in newly diagnosed ones. The study found TRBV28, TRBJ1-2 and TRBJ2-5 favored in persistent disease.

The CDR3 has 14 amino acids. The germline gives CDR1 DFQATT, CDR2 SNEGSKA (reference sequence). This receptor was taken from a female donor with Graves disease. This chain joins TRBV20-1 and TRBJ2-7; D uncertain. Sequenced here: peripheral blood mononuclear cells (PBMCs), sampled when the disease was refractory, from a patient treated with antithyroid drugs. The CDR3 region is CSARDDQASYEQHF. The CDR3 nucleotides are TGCAGTGCTAGAGATGACCAGGCCTCCTACGAGCAGCACTTC.